Here is one TCR beta chain with its context. Antigen: not known. Just one base apart from a much larger clone, this may be a read error. Extraction yielded at least 5 micrograms of total RNA per sample. This entry belongs to a study of blood T cells in healthy people across ages. Overall study findings and caveats: In these data, TCR beta diversity tracked strongly with naive T cell percentage.

For the second PCR, which ran for about 6 to 11 cycles, a sample-barcoded 5' primer and a J-beta primer mix were used. TCRdb itself ran the 5' RACE reads through MiXCR, one entry per CDR3 protein. This repertoire shows 590,000 or so distinct CDR3 sequences, approximately 30% found once; its top ten account for roughly 14%. Germline lookup yields CDR1 SGDLS and CDR2 YYNGEE. The CDR3 has 13 amino acids. The chain employs TRBV9 and TRBJ1-1, with 7 bases matching TRBD1. What was sequenced was blood. The clonotype was recovered from a woman of 80 years or more in good health. This chain's CDR3 is CASSTQGNAEAFF. The DNA for the CDR3 is TGTGCCAGCAGCACACAGGGGAACGCTGAAGCTTTCTTT.